These 10 T cell receptor beta chains originate from one sample sequenced in a study of blood T cell repertoires in COVID-19. The repertoire was sequenced with immunoSEQ multiplex PCR; TCRdb's copy has only in-frame clones and lacks some. The sample carries 65,000 to 90,000 clones, approximately 83% recorded once. Sequencing input: peripheral blood. The receptors shown here come from a woman over 75 with acute or convalescent COVID-19.

CDR3 loop: CASSEAPRGEQYF. In nucleotides, the CDR3 is TGTGCCAGCAGTGAAGCACCCCGGGGGGAGCAGTACTTC. This chain connects TRBV2 to TRBJ2-7; D might be TRBD2 (6 bases). CDR1 and CDR2 (germline): SNHLY, FYNNEI. V was trimmed by 0 bases and J by 7 bases, leaving 10 bases between them. The CDR3 consists of 13 residues.

This chain links TRBV3-1 (or the pseudogene TRBV3-2) with TRBJ2-7, with D possibly matching TRBD2 (5 bases). V was clipped by 1 base and J by 4 bases, with 11 bases between them. This CDR3 has 14 amino acids. Germline CDR1 is LGHDT and CDR2 is YNNKEL (reference sequence). CDR3 in DNA: TGTGCCAGCAGCCAAGCTCTGAGGGAGTACGAGCAGTACTTC. The encoded protein is CASSQALREYEQYF.

V is TRBV2 and J is TRBJ2-2, with TRBD2 as a possible D gene (6 bases). This CDR3 contains 13 residues. V was cut by 6 bases and J by 8 bases, with 13 bases left in between. Per germline, CDR1 SNHLY and CDR2 FYNNEI. CDR3 in DNA: TGTGCCAGCAGCCCCCGACTAGGTGGGGAGCTGTTTTTT. As protein: CASSPRLGGELFF.

The rearrangement joins TRBV29-1 to TRBJ2-3, with TRBD1 identical over 10 bases. The J segment lost 2 bases and the V segment lost 1 base, leaving 3 bases of the junction unmatched. The CDR3 extends over 15 amino acids. Germline V gene lookup returns CDR1 SQVTM and CDR2 ANQGSEA. DNA of the CDR3: TGCAGCGTTGAAGGGACAGGGGGGAACACAGATACGCAGTATTTT. Protein sequence: CSVEGTGGNTDTQYF.

This rearrangement joins TRBV6-5 to TRBJ2-7; 10 bases are a match to TRBD1. Trimming removed 7 bases from V and 6 bases from J; junction bases left unmatched: 9. CDR1 is MNHEY, CDR2 SVGAGI, per germline. The CDR3 covers 14 residues. In nucleotides, the CDR3 is TGTGCCAGCACCCAAACGGGGACAGGGGTCGAGCAGTACTTC. It is translated as CASTQTGTGVEQYF.

V is TRBV5-6 and J is TRBJ2-5; perhaps TRBD2 as D (6 bases). Trimming left V 0 bases short and J 7 bases short, with 19 bases between. The CDR3 is 16 residues long. The germline gives CDR1 SGHDT, CDR2 YYEEEE. CDR3 loop: CASSLALDGSGGTQYF. CDR3 coding DNA: TGTGCCAGCAGCTTGGCCCTGGACGGTTCCGGGGGGACCCAGTACTTC. Full variable domain (outside the CDR3, taken from reference TRBV5-6 and TRBJ2-5): DAGVTQSPTHLIKTRGQQVTLRCSPKSGHDTVSWYQQALGQGPQFIFQYYEEEERQRGNFPDRFSGHQFPNYSSELNVNALLLGDSALYLCASSLALDGSGGTQYFGPGTRLLVL.

The rearrangement links TRBV28 to TRBJ2-7, with 12 bases aligning to TRBD2. Germline CDR1 reads MDHEN; CDR2 reads SYDVKM. The CDR3 totals 15 residues. The J segment lost 7 bases and the V segment lost 5 bases, leaving 9 bases of the junction unmatched. The chain's CDR3 is CASSTQLAGGGEQYF. The CDR3 DNA reads TGTGCCAGCAGTACGCAACTAGCGGGAGGTGGTGAGCAGTACTTC.

The chain couples TRBV7-2 to TRBJ1-4; TRBD1 matches at 7 bases. Germline CDR1 and CDR2: SGHTA and FQGNSA. There are 16 residues in the CDR3. V shed 5 bases, J shed 1 base, and the junction held 7 bases outside the gene matches. The CDR3 region is CASSARQGGTNEKLFF. The DNA for the CDR3 is TGTGCCAGCAGCGCCCGACAGGGCGGAACTAATGAAAAACTGTTTTTT.

The chain combines TRBV19 with TRBJ2-4; 7 bases map to TRBD2. The germline CDR1 and CDR2 sequences are LNHDA and SQIVND (reference sequence). The CDR3 totals 21 residues. The J segment lost 1 base and the V segment lost 0 bases, leaving 18 bases of the junction unmatched. In DNA form, the CDR3 reads TGTGCCAGTAGTATAGAACGGCGGGTAGCGGGTAGTCGGGGGGCCAAAAACATTCAGTACTTC. It yields the protein CASSIERRVAGSRGAKNIQYF.

CDR3 region: CASSLLMGPGNTIYF. The CDR3 coding sequence is TGTGCCAGCAGCCTTTTAATGGGGCCTGGAAACACCATATATTTT. V and J are TRBV6-5 and TRBJ1-3; tentatively, D is TRBD1 (5 bases). The germline gives CDR1 MNHEY, CDR2 SVGAGI. V dropped 6 bases and J dropped 2 bases, with 14 bases sitting between them. This CDR3 has 15 amino acids.